The 11 T cell receptor beta chains below all came from one sample that was sequenced in a study of cytomegalovirus exposure and HLA in healthy donors. Primers: 60 Vbeta forward and 13 Jbeta reverse. Method: immunoSEQ multiplex PCR; TCRdb's copy keeps in-frame clones and lacks some. The table shows roughly 150,000 clones, with about 70% occurring only once. Sequenced: PBMCs. These TCRs come from a man aged 30-40 years in good health and CMV-seropositive.

The CDR3 region is CASSPSRGGADTQYF. For the CDR3, the DNA is TGTGCCAGCAGTCCCTCGCGGGGGGGGGCAGATACGCAGTATTTT. The J gene is TRBJ2-3, the V gene TRBV6-5; 9 bases are shared with TRBD2. V shed 5 bases, J shed 4 bases, and the junction held 7 bases outside the gene matches. From germline, CDR1 is MNHEY and CDR2 SVGAGI. The CDR3 contains 15 residues.

This clone was picked up a small number of times. The rearrangement uses TRBV6-6 and TRBJ1-4, with TRBD1 matching over 9 bases. Germline CDR1 reads MNHNY; CDR2 reads SVGAGI (reference sequence). V shed 6 bases and J 7 bases; nucleotides not matched to a gene: 9. The CDR3 has 15 amino acids. The CDR3 bases are TGTGCCAGCAGGCCCGGACAGGGGTCGGGTGAAAAACTGTTTTTT. This encodes CASRPGQGSGEKLFF.

This clone was seen more than once but under ten times. V gene TRBV5-1 combines with J gene TRBJ2-7, with TRBD1 as a possible D gene (6 bases). Germline CDR1 is SGHRS and CDR2 is YFSETQ. V lost 3 bases to trimming and J lost 3 bases, with 16 bases between them. The CDR3 length is 15 residues. This chain's CDR3 is CASSWLQGLSYEQYF. The CDR3 nucleotides are TGCGCCAGCAGCTGGCTACAGGGTCTGAGCTACGAGCAGTACTTC.

CDR3 in DNA: TGTGCCACCAGCAACAATAGACAGGGATCAGATACGCAGTATTTT. It encodes CATSNNRQGSDTQYF. This chain links TRBV15 with TRBJ2-3; 7 bases agree with TRBD1. CDR3 length equals 15 residues. V lost 4 bases and J lost 4; bases outside the gene matches: 8. From germline, CDR1 is LNHNV and CDR2 YYDKDF (reference sequence).

The chain recombines TRBV28 with TRBJ2-5, with unresolved D. V lost 5 bases, J lost 2 bases, and 15 bases lay in between. The CDR3 consists of 15 residues. Germline assignment: CDR1 MDHEN and CDR2 SYDVKM. Written as DNA, the CDR3 is TGTGCCAGCAGTCTTCCGACACGCTTACAAGAGACCCAGTACTTC. It specifies CASSLPTRLQETQYF.

The chain joins TRBV6-1 to TRBJ2-1; a possible D gene is TRBD2 (6 bases). Between the trimmed V and J ends, which lost 2 bases and 0 bases, there was a span of 17 bases. Germline CDR1 and CDR2: MNHNS and SASEGT. The CDR3 spans 18 residues. CDR3 coding DNA: TGTGCCAGCAGTGAAAGTGCGATAGCGGCTAGCTCCTACAATGAGCAGTTCTTC. Amino acids: CASSESAIAASSYNEQFF.

The V gene is TRBV7-9, the J gene TRBJ1-2; D perhaps matches TRBD1 (5 bases). The length of the CDR3 is 16 residues. V was clipped by 1 base and J by 3 bases, with 15 bases between them. Germline CDR1 reads SEHNR; CDR2 reads FQNEAQ (reference sequence). CDR3 in DNA: TGTGCCAGCAGCTTAGGCTCCTCCCCCAGGGACTATGGCTACACCTTC. The encoded protein is CASSLGSSPRDYGYTF.

The CDR3 DNA is TGTGCCACCAGCATGAGGGACAGCTTCTCTGGAAACACCATATATTTT. Residues: CATSMRDSFSGNTIYF. The chain joins TRBV15 to TRBJ1-3; 7 bases map to TRBD1. Germline CDR1 reads LNHNV; CDR2 reads YYDKDF (reference sequence). After removal of 4 bases from V and 0 bases from J, the junction contained 6 bases not matched to a gene. The CDR3 consists of 16 residues. The complete variable domain, with remaining parts taken from reference TRBV15 and TRBJ1-3, reads DAMVIQNPRYQVTQFGKPVTLSCSQTLNHNVMYWYQQKSSQAPKLLFHYYDKDFNNEADTPDNFQSRRPNTSFCFLDIRSPGLGDTAMYLCATSMRDSFSGNTIYFGEGSWLTVV.

The rearrangement uses TRBV5-4 and TRBJ1-1; 8 nucleotides agree with TRBD1. Trimming cost V 4 bases and J 4 bases; bases outside gene matches: 0. CDR1 is SGHNT and CDR2 is YYREEE in the germline V gene (reference sequence). This CDR3 is built from 12 residues. In DNA form, the CDR3 reads TGTGCCAGCAGCCAGGGGGCCACTGAAGCTTTCTTT. Translation: CASSQGATEAFF.

This clone was seen a single time. In DNA form, the CDR3 reads TGCGCCAGCAGCGCGGGACAGGGGGCCGGCTATGGCTACACCTTC. Encoded protein: CASSAGQGAGYGYTF. This sequence joins TRBV5-1 and TRBJ1-2; 12 bases map to TRBD1. CDR1 SGHRS and CDR2 YFSETQ come from the germline V gene. This CDR3 region has 15 residues. V dropped 4 bases and J dropped 4; count of bases not matched to a gene: 5.

This clone was picked up a small number of times. The chain joins TRBV5-1 to TRBJ2-3, with 8 nucleotides matching TRBD2. Germline V gene sequence: CDR1 SGHRS, CDR2 YFSETQ. V trimming: 4 bases; J trimming: 5 bases; junction bases outside the gene matches: 12. This CDR3 is built from 16 residues. The CDR3 protein is CASSVATSGGGDTQYF. In DNA, the CDR3 is TGCGCCAGCAGCGTCGCAACTAGCGGAGGGGGAGATACGCAGTATTTT. Combining the CDR3 with reference TRBV5-1 and TRBJ2-3 gives the whole variable domain KAGVTQTPRYLIKTRGQQVTLSCSPISGHRSVSWYQQTPGQGLQFLFEYFSETQRNKGNFPGRFSGRQFSNSRSEMNVSTLELGDSALYLCASSVATSGGGDTQYFGPGTRLTVL.